The clone carrying this T cell receptor (beta chain) was found a few times. This sample is drawn from a study of a mutant IDH1 vaccine in newly diagnosed glioma. Study information: Sex among treated patients split 62.5% male, about 40% female; mean age was approximately 41 years. Previous treatment comprised radiotherapy, temozolomide, or both, mostly both.

Trimming left V 5 bases short and J 1 base short, with 5 bases between. The CDR3 consists of 13 residues. Germline V gene sequence: CDR1 LNHDA, CDR2 SQIVND (reference sequence). Time point of the sample: baseline, week 1 (first vaccination visit). The treatment: pre-vaccination baseline after standard-of-care therapy. TCRdb keeps only in-frame clones here, not all; method: immunoSEQ multiplex PCR. The data contain around 82,000 clones, more than 65% of them singletons. The gene calls are TRBV19 and TRBJ2-2; D is uncertain. The sample consisted of PBMCs, taken from a glioma patient treated with radiotherapy, temozolomide or both. The receptor comes from a man between 35 and 55 years old with glioma. Some clones in this sample may be carry-over from other donors' samples. The CDR3 is CASSPVNTGELFF. Here the CDR3 DNA reads TGTGCCAGTAGTCCAGTGAACACCGGGGAGCTGTTTTTT.